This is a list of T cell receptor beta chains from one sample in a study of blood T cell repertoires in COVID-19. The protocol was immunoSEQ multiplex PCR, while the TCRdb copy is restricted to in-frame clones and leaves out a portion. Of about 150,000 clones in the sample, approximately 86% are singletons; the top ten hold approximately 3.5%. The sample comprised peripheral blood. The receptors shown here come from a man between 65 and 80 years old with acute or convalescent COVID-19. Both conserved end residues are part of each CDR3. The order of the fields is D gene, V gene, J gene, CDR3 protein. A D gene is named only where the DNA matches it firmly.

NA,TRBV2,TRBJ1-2,CASSESRDGYTF
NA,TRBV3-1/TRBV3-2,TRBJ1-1,CASSQERARNTEAFF
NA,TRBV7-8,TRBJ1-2,CASSLVEGVPLINYGYTF
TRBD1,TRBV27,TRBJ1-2,CASSLGQGDGYTF
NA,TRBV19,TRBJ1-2,CASSIGQRGHTF
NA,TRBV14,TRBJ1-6,CASSQDPAGVSPLHF
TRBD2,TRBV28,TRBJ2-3,CASSPPLLAGSTDTQYF
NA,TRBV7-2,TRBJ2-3,CASSLAPGDTQYF
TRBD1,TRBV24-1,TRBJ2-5,CATSDFLEGAGETQYF
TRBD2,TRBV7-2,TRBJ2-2,CASSLPSGSRTGELFF
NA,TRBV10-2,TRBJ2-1,CASSESSRGYNEQFF
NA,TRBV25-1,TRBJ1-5,CASSEPGREDQPQHF
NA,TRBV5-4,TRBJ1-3,CASSTGGPGNTIYF
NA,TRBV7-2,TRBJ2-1,CASSQPGNEQFF
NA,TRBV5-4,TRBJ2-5,CASSLGGVGETQYF
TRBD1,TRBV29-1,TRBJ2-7,CSVAKDRVGEQYF
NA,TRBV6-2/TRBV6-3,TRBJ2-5,CASSRSQGPQETQYF
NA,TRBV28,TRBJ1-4,CASRGRGVEKLFF
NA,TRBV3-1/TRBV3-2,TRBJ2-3,CASSQDMFSDTQYF
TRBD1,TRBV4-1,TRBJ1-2,CASSHTGASEYGYTF
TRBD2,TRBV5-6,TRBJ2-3,CASSLAGSVEDTQYF
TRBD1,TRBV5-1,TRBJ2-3,CASSFGQGADTQYF
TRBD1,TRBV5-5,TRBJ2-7,CASSLFDRGYYEQYF
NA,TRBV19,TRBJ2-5,CASSPRHGQETQYF
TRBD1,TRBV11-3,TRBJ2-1,CASSKGQDNEQFF
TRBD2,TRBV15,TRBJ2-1,CATSNPGGGGRPYNEQFF
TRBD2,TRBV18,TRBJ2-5,CASSPTGLAGGQETQYF
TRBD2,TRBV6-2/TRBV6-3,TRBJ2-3,CASSYSSGTSGRYSTDTQYF
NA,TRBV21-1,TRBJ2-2,CASSTRRDRQPHLANTGELFF
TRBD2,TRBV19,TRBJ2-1,CASLAGGFQFF
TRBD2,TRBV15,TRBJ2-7,CATSSGLAGVREQYF
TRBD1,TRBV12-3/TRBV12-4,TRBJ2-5,CASRVTGTETQYF
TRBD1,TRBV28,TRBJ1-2,CASRLTGNGYTF
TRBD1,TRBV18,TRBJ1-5,CASSPSTGVNQPQHF
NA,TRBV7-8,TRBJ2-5,CASSLATGLQETQYF
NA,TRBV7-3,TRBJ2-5,CASSFGGRETQYF
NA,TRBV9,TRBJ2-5,CASSVRTGETQYF
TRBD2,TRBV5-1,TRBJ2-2,CASSPTPGLANTGELFF
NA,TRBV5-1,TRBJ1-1,CASSLAAFGTEAFF
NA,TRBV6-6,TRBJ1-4,CASSSGATNEKLFF
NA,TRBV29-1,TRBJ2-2,CSVEDGGLNTGELFF
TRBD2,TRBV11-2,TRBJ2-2,CASSLRLAGRGELFF
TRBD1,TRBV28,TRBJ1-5,CASSPAQGPGQPQHF
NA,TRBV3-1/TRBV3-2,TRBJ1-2,CASSQGGTGGYTF
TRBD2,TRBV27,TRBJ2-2,CASSLGLLTSGRLGGELFF
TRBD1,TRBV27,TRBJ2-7,CASSSSGTEPYEQYF
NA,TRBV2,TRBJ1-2,CASSGRGQHHSSNYGYTF
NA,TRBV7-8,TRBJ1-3,CASSPLGAFGGNTIYF
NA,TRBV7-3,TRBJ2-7,CASSLTVENEQYF